What follows are 2 T cell receptor beta chains derived from one specimen sequenced in a study of T cell clonality in common variable immunodeficiency. General study results and limits: Common variable immunodeficiency TCR beta sequences reportedly had fewer deletions and N-nucleotide insertions.

These receptors lack a known antigen. Some clones are missing from TCRdb's copy, which holds only in-frame ones; the method was immunoSEQ multiplex PCR. Observed in the sample are 30,000 to 40,000 clones, none of them singletons. Sample: peripheral blood mononuclear cells. All receptors derive from a human donor with common variable immunodeficiency.

This clone appeared many times. The CDR3 sequence is CASSEGTVDQPQHF. Incomplete CDR3 DNA: TGTGCCAGCAGTGAAGGGACAGTTGATCAGCCC. The chain uses TRBV2 and TRBJ1-5; TRBD1 is a possible D gene (6 bases). With the read ending 3 residues before the CDR3 end, the germline J gene is used to fill in that end. V was clipped by 1 base and J by 5 bases, with 9 bases between them. Germline V CDR1 and CDR2: SNHLY, FYNNEI. The length of the CDR3 is 14 residues.

Note on this clone: Read coverage stops 3 residues before the CDR3 terminus; the germline J gene supplies the remainder. This sequence joins TRBV11-2 and TRBJ2-3; D not resolved. CDR1 is SGHAT, CDR2 FQNNGV, per germline. The germline V and J ends were trimmed by 5 bases and 4 bases, with 7 bases remaining between them. The CDR3 covers 12 residues. The CDR3 sequence: CASSQRADTQYF. Partial CDR3 DNA: TGTGCCAGCAGCCAAAGGGCAGATACG. Together with reference TRBV11-2 and TRBJ2-3, the CDR3 gives the full variable domain: EAGVAQSPRYKIIEKRQSVAFWCNPISGHATLYWYQQILGQGPKLLIQFQNNGVVDDSQLPKDRFSAERLKGVDSTLKIQPAKLEDSAVYLCASSQRADTQYFGPGTRLTVL.